This TCR beta chain is drawn from a study of cytomegalovirus exposure and HLA in healthy donors (dated by TCRdb to 2016 to 2017). With respect to the entire study: An earlier analysis of some 620 of the donors reported over 250 Gb of sequence data and 117 million unique TCR beta sequences obtained from 180 million or so T cells. Roughly 300 gigabases of sequencing data and around 80 million unique TCR sequences made up an early release that covered fewer than 650 HLA-typed donors. The genetic ancestry cluster associated with self-reported Caucasian donors included 81% of the 300 to 400 genotyped donors. The study aimed to test whether signatures of past pathogen exposure could be identified by cataloging public T cell receptors. The T cell repertoires of some 670 subjects were profiled by immunosequencing and related to cytomegalovirus serostatus. Besides the first cohort of 666 subjects, a separate validation cohort made up of over 95 different subjects was used. High-throughput TCR immunosequencing, statistical association of individual TCRs with disease status, and machine learning were combined to predict cytomegalovirus infection status. A later analysis re-analyzed previously published TCR beta repertoires from 666 donors and added high-resolution HLA genotyping to study TCR occurrence patterns. Rather than using new phenotypic data, the later analysis identified candidate immune exposures from TCR beta sequences and from how often those sequences occurred across donors. An earlier analysis of roughly 600 of the donors used high-throughput TCR beta sequencing to judge whether each TCR beta V gene segment behaved as functional or pseudogenic. Donor age, sex, ethnicity and CMV serostatus were collected together with the repertoire data. Genome-wide SNP genotypes for about 60% of the 666 donors were used in a later genetic analysis, which treated that subset as a discovery cohort. Every discovery cohort repertoire had been produced on one sequencing platform. Class I and class II HLA loci were covered by the typing at four-digit resolution. Typing coverage varied by locus: roughly 620-640 donors for A, B, C, DRB1 and DQB1; about 520 for DQA1; about 590 for DPA1; some 470 for DPB1. Roughly five DR-DQ haplotypes were handled as single units for association and clustering because linkage in the cohort was strong. Among around 400 genotyped donors of the cohort, an average of approximately 240,000 unique TCR beta nucleotide sequences was sequenced per donor, of which 15% to 20% were non-productive. Points the paper makes about the study in general: A later analysis associated about 17,000 TCR beta sequences with specific HLA alleles at a false discovery rate of 0.05. In a later analysis, HLA-associated TCR beta chains showed more clonal expansion and lower generation probabilities than non-associated chains that were equally common. An association between a missense DCLRE1C variant and V-gene and J-gene trimming of TCR beta chains was found in a later genetic analysis and replicated in an independent cohort. Several of the top co-occurrence clusters appeared to be linked to parvovirus B19, influenza, CMV and Epstein-Barr virus, according to a later analysis. The authors suggested that the approach could potentially be extended to other disease states and immunological phenotypes. Over 15 rarely observed V segments, including chromosome 9 orphons, were excluded from the earlier analysis of approximately 500 of the donors because counts were too low. A later analysis found that TCR association rates varied across HLA loci, with DRB1 alleles showing the most associated TCRs and HLA-C alleles the fewest. HLA typing was unavailable for some donors at each locus, so association tests used only the typed subset. In vitro tests confirmed that a few of the cytomegalovirus-associated TCR beta chains recognize cytomegalovirus antigens. Presence/absence analyses assumed roughly uniform sequencing depth across donors, an assumption that may not hold. Only TCR beta chains were sequenced in this cohort, and the absence of alpha or paired-chain data limited detectable features. In an earlier analysis of 587 of the donors, most TCR beta V segments appeared in productive rearrangements about 90% or about 30% of the time, broadly matching IMGT annotations. Correlated functional status among segregating V segments might be attributable to linkage disequilibrium, but an unknown experimental factor could not be ruled out. A further reported finding was that TCR beta sequences accurately predicted the HLA-A and HLA-B alleles for most subjects in the first cohort. A later genetic analysis reported fewer N-insertions in productive TCRs among donors in an Asian-associated ancestry cluster than the roughly 620-donor mean. A cluster of highly shared sequence variants was judged likely to be a technical artifact of the sequencing pipeline. In a later analysis, most CMV-associated TCR beta chains were found to appear HLA-restricted, with HLA associations seemingly driven largely by CMV exposure. The study gave a list of more than 150 TCR beta chains associated with cytomegalovirus. Some IMGT-functional V segments, including TRBV6-2 and TRBV6-3, could not be distinguished by the 87-base-pair reads and were therefore excluded. The only immune exposure information available for the cohort was CMV serostatus. When HLA alleles, especially DR and DQ, strongly co-occurred, TCR associations were difficult to assign to individual alleles. Cytomegalovirus status was reported to be diagnosed by the classifier with high specificity and sensitivity in both the original and validation cohorts. While some public TCRs were present in many individuals, most TCR sequences turned up only very rarely across donors.

The cohort consisted of fewer than 700 healthy bone marrow donors. At the time of sampling, all cohort members were nominally healthy, though unrecorded immune exposures were likely present. The donor was CMV seronegative and was included in the group of 352 seronegative cohort members. A peripheral blood sample was provided by each donor, and peripheral blood mononuclear cells were used for TCR beta sequencing. Genomic DNA was extracted from the blood cell samples with the Qiagen DNeasy Blood Extraction Kit. The library was produced with the immunoSEQ multiplex PCR assay. For the multiplex PCR, a mixture combining 60 forward primers for TCR Vbeta segments and 13 reverse primers for TCR Jbeta segments was used. The CDR3 region of rearranged TCR beta genes was amplified from genomic DNA with a multiplex PCR assay. The amplified TCR beta libraries were sequenced on the Illumina HiSeq System as 87-base-pair reads. The original methods were these. In a later analysis, tens of millions of unique TCR beta chains were counted across the approximately 670 repertoires, and about 9.9 million of these chains were shared by at least two donors. Raw reads were error-corrected and collapsed into unique sequences with a nearest-neighbor algorithm that merged closely related sequences to remove PCR and sequencing errors. V, D and J gene segments were assigned by aligning CDR3 sequences to IMGT reference sequences. Each retained sequence needed at least a six-nucleotide match to both a V gene segment and a J gene segment. Rearrangements were called productive when the CDR3 lacked stop codons and stayed in frame with V and J; all others were non-productive. CDR3 was defined by IMGT convention, running from the second conserved V-encoded cysteine to the conserved J-encoded phenylalanine. The earlier analysis of some 550 of the donors excluded any sequence lacking an unambiguous match to a single V gene segment. An earlier analysis of a few hundred of the donors classified V segments as functional when productive rearrangements were above 56.7% and as segregating when the standard deviation between donors was above 5%. A statistical classification framework was built for diagnosing cytomegalovirus status from the catalog of TCR beta chain sequences. V and J gene assignment, in a later analysis, came from comparing TCR nucleotide sequences with IMGT/GENE-DB human TR gene sequences. The TCRdist pipeline was used in a later analysis to assign CDR3 sequences and most-parsimonious VDJ recombination scenarios. In a later analysis, each TCR beta chain was defined by its CDR3 amino acid sequence together with its V-gene family, and reads lacking a unique V-gene family were excluded. A later analysis removed roughly 590 highly shared, low-generation-probability nucleotide sequences to deal with suspected cross-contamination and a sequencing artifact. In a later analysis, a clonal expansion index was calculated for each public chain from normalized within-repertoire ranks of inferred template counts. Generation probabilities in a later analysis came from a VDJ recombination model fitted to out-of-frame rearrangements, and those results were checked against IGoR. A later analysis scored TCR-TCR, TCR-HLA and TCR-CMV co-occurrence with hypergeometric tests, applying a repertoire-size bias correction to TCR pairs. To estimate false discovery rates, a later analysis permuted the HLA or CMV assignments 20 times. In a later analysis, co-occurring TCRs were grouped using DBSCAN, with TCRdist sequence similarity added in when clustering inside HLA-allele-positive subsets. For co-occurrence clustering, repertoires with fewer than 30,000 or more than 120,000 public chains were excluded, along with 5 or 6 repertoires with anomalous nucleotide sharing. TCRdb provides this immuneACCESS table in a form limited to in-frame rearrangements. Some clones are lacking; in checked studies, under half of them reflect an unresolved V gene, and why the rest are absent is not known. V and J calls and clone size are as listed in that table; D and trimming were resolved from the DNA. The sample table contains around 110,000 clones; only one count was recorded for approximately 80% of them. Around 4% of the sample is taken by the ten largest.

This clone has only a few counts. This clone's antigen is unknown. Base quality data are lacking; no much larger clone is found one base away. The germline V end is reduced by 6 bases and the J end by 5 bases; junction bases left unmatched: 14. Looking up the germline V gene yields CDR1 MGHRA and CDR2 YSYEKL. There are 16 amino acids in the CDR3, from cysteine to phenylalanine inclusive. CDR3 DNA is the only sequence kept; it has 48 bases, read in frame from the first base. The sequence links TRBV4-1 to TRBJ2-7; TRBD2 matches 9 bases in the middle. The receptor's source is a woman in her thirties in good health and CMV-seronegative. The sequenced sample consisted of PBMCs. The nucleotide sequence is given as TGCGCCAGCAGTCTTGGACGACAGGCGGGGGGGAACGAGCAGTACTTC. It is translated as CASSLGRQAGGNEQYF.